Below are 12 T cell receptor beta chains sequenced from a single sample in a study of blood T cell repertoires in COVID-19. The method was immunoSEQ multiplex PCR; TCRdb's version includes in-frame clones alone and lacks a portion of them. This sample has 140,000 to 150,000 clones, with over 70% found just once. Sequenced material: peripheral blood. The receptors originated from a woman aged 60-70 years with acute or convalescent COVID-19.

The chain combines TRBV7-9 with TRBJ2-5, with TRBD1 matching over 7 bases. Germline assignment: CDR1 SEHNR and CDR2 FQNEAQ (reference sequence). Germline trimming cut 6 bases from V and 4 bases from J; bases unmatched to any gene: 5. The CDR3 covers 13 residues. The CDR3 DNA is TGTGCCAGCAGGCCAGGGGGTAGAGAGACCCAGTACTTC. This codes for CASRPGGRETQYF. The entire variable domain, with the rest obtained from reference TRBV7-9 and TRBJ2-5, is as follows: DTGVSQNPRHKITKRGQNVTFRCDPISEHNRLYWYRQTLGQGPEFLTYFQNEAQLEKSRLLSDRFSAERPKGSFSTLEIQRTEQGDSAMYLCASRPGGRETQYFGPGTRLLVL.

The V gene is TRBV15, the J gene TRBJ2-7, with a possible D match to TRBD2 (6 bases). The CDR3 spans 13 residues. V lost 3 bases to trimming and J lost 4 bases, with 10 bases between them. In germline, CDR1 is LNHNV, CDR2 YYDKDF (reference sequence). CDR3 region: CATSSGSRYEQYF. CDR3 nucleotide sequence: TGTGCCACCAGCAGCGGGAGTAGGTACGAGCAGTACTTC.

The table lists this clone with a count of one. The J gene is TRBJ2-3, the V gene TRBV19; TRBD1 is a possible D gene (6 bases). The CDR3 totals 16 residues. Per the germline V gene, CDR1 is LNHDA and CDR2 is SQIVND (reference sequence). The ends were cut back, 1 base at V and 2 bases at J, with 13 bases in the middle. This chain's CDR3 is CASSIAPGHHTDTQYF. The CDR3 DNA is TGTGCCAGTAGTATAGCTCCGGGACACCACACAGATACGCAGTATTTT.

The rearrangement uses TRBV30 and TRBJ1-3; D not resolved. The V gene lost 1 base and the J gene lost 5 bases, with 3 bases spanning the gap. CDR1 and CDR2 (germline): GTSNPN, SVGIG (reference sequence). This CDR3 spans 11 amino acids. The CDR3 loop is CAWSDRNTIYF. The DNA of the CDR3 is TGTGCCTGGAGTGACAGAAACACCATATATTTT.

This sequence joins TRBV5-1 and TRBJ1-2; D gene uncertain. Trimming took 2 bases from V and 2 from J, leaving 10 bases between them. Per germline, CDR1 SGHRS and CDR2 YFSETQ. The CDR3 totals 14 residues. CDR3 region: CASSFEGTNYGYTF. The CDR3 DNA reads TGCGCCAGCAGCTTTGAGGGCACAAACTATGGCTACACCTTC.

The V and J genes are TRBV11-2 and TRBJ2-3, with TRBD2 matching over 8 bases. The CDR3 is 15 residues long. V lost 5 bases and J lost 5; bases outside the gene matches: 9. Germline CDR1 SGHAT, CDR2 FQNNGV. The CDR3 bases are TGTGCCAGCAGCCTCCGAGGAGCGGGAGTAGATACGCAGTATTTT. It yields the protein CASSLRGAGVDTQYF.

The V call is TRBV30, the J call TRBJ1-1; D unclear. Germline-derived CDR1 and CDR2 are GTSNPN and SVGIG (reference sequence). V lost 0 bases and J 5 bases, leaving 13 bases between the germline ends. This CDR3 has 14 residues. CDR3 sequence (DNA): TGTGCCTGGAGTGTACGCGGGTTTGGTACTGAAGCTTTCTTT. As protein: CAWSVRGFGTEAFF.

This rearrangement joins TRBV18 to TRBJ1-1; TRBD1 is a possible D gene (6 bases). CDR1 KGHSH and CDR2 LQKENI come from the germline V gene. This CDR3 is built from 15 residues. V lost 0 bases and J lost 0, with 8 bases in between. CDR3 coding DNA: TGTGCCAGCTCACCACCGGCAGGGGTGAACACTGAAGCTTTCTTT. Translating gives CASSPPAGVNTEAFF.

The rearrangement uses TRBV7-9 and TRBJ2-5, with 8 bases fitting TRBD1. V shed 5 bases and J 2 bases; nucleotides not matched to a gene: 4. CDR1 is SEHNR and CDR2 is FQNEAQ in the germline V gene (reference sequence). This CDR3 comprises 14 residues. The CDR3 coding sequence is TGTGCCAGCAGCCGGACAGGGTATCAAGAGACCCAGTACTTC. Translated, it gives CASSRTGYQETQYF.

The CDR3 loop is CASSSGQGVNYEQYF. The CDR3 nucleotides read TGTGCCAGCAGCTCGGGACAGGGGGTTAACTACGAGCAGTACTTC. The chain employs TRBV7-3 and TRBJ2-7; TRBD1 matches 11 bases. V lost 4 bases and J lost 3; bases outside the gene matches: 5. The CDR3 sequence is 15 residues long. The germline V gene encodes CDR1 SGHTA and CDR2 FQGTGA.

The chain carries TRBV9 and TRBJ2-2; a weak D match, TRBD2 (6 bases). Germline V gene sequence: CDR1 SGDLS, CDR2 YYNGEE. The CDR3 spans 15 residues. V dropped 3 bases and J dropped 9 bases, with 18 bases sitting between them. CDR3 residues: CASSAREPGPRELFF. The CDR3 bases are TGTGCCAGCAGCGCCCGGGAGCCGGGCCCGAGGGAGCTGTTTTTT. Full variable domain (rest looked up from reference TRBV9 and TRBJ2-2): DSGVTQTPKHLITATGQRVTLRCSPRSGDLSVYWYQQSLDQGLQFLIQYYNGEERAKGNILERFSAQQFPDLHSELNLSSLELGDSALYFCASSAREPGPRELFFGEGSRLTVL.

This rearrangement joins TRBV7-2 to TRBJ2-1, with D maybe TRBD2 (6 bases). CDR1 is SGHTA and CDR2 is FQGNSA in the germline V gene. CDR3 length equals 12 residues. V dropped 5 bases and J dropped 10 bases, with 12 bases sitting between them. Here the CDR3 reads CASSTTSLEQFF. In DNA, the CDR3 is TGTGCCAGCAGCACGACTAGTCTCGAGCAGTTCTTC.